This record covers a single T cell receptor (beta chain). The sample originates from a study of T-cell memory formation after mild COVID-19. Study-level information: Largely, the TCR clusters proved donor specific.

The CDR3 totals 13 residues. V was cut by 1 base and J by 6 bases, with 7 bases left in between. CDR1 LGHNA and CDR2 YSLEER come from the germline V gene. Each CDR3 protein is one row after TCRdb ran MiXCR on the 5' RACE reads. The data contain about 340,000 distinct CDR3 sequences, more than 15% of them singletons. The chain joins TRBV4-3 to TRBJ2-1; D is ambiguous. This receptor was identified in a man younger than 35 who had mild COVID-19 (a few samples of this study predate the infection). Cell type and time point are not known. Sequenced: PBMCs or a T cell subset sorted from them (not recorded which). The CDR3 nucleotides are TGCGCCAGCAGCCAAGCCGTACTCAATGAGCAGTTCTTC. It yields the protein CASSQAVLNEQFF.